These 32 T cell receptor beta chains were sequenced from one sample in a study of shared clonotypes between healthy human individuals. Generated by immunoSEQ multiplex PCR, the TCRdb table keeps only in-frame clones and is missing some. The repertoire has under 1,100,000 clones, around 75% of them found once; the top ten carry about 1.5%. Specimen: memory CD4+ T cells sorted from blood. Sample subset: CD45RA-negative fraction. Source of these receptors: a man aged 18 to 30 in good health.

The J gene is TRBJ1-1, the V gene TRBV5-1, with TRBD1 identical over 7 bases. Germline V lookup: CDR1 SGHRS, CDR2 YFSETQ. Trimming cost V 3 bases and J 1 base; bases outside gene matches: 3. This CDR3 has 14 residues. The CDR3 nucleotides read TGCGCCAGCAGCTACGGGACAGCGAACACTGAAGCTTTCTTT. Its translation is CASSYGTANTEAFF.

This clone was seen only a few times. The rearrangement uses TRBV7-2 and TRBJ1-2; the match to TRBD1 covers 7 bases. The CDR3 runs to 14 residues. The V segment lost 5 bases and the J segment 8 bases; nucleotides outside the gene matches: 11. Germline V gene lookup returns CDR1 SGHTA and CDR2 FQGNSA. The CDR3 loop is CASSPDRDLRGYTF. The CDR3 DNA reads TGTGCCAGCAGCCCAGACAGGGATTTGCGCGGCTACACCTTC.

V gene TRBV19 combines with J gene TRBJ1-4; D gene uncertain. CDR1 is LNHDA and CDR2 is SQIVND in the germline V gene (reference sequence). The CDR3 spans 14 residues. Trimming pared 7 bases from V and 1 base from J, leaving 10 bases between. The CDR3 here is CASKPRETNEKLFF. The DNA for the CDR3 is TGTGCCAGTAAGCCGAGGGAAACTAATGAAAAACTGTTTTTT.

The rearrangement uses TRBV28 and TRBJ1-1, with TRBD1 as a possible D gene (5 bases). Germline CDR1 reads MDHEN; CDR2 reads SYDVKM. V gave up 10 bases and J gave up 0 bases, with 12 bases separating them. The CDR3 spans 13 residues. The DNA for the CDR3 is TGTGCCACGGGGCGAGGGATGAACACTGAAGCTTTCTTT. It is translated as CATGRGMNTEAFF.

The chain couples TRBV5-1 to TRBJ2-7; D possibly corresponds to TRBD2 (6 bases). Per germline, CDR1 SGHRS and CDR2 YFSETQ. The V and J ends lost 4 bases and 7 bases respectively, with 21 bases between them. This CDR3 spans 15 amino acids. The CDR3 bases are TGCGCCAGCAGCATTACTCAGACTAGTGGAGGGGAGCAGTACTTC. Its protein is CASSITQTSGGEQYF.

A note on this clone: This could be a read error, since a much larger clone is one nucleotide away. The V gene is TRBV7-2, the J gene TRBJ2-3; D unresolved. V lost 0 bases, J lost 2 bases, and 6 bases lay in between. This CDR3 is 14 amino acids long. Germline-derived CDR1 and CDR2 are SGHTA and FQGNSA. CDR3 DNA: TGTGCCAGCAGCTTAGCGGGATACACAGATACGCAGTATTTT. Translated: CASSLAGYTDTQYF. Based on the CDR3 plus reference TRBV7-2 and TRBJ2-3, the full variable domain is GAGVSQSPSNKVTEKGKDVELRCDPISGHTALYWYRQSLGQGLEFLIYFQGNSAPDKSGLPSDRFSAERTGGSVSTLTIQRTQQEDSAVYLCASSLAGYTDTQYFGPGTRLTVL.

Only one count was recorded for this clone. The rearrangement joins TRBV5-1 to TRBJ2-2; 7 nucleotides align to TRBD1. The V segment lost 2 bases and the J segment 7 bases; nucleotides outside the gene matches: 8. Germline loops: CDR1 SGHRS, CDR2 YFSETQ. The length of the CDR3 is 15 residues. The CDR3, as DNA: TGCGCCAGCAGCTTACTACGACAGGGAGTCGGGGAGCTGTTTTTT. It translates to CASSLLRQGVGELFF.

The rearrangement links TRBV4-1 to TRBJ2-3; D possibly corresponds to TRBD1 (6 bases). The V and J ends lost 2 bases and 4 bases respectively, with 10 bases between them. Germline V gene lookup returns CDR1 MGHRA and CDR2 YSYEKL. The CDR3 length is 14 residues. The CDR3 protein is CASSQNRAPDTQYF. The CDR3 bases are TGCGCCAGCAGCCAAAACAGGGCCCCAGATACGCAGTATTTT.

This sequence joins TRBV19 and TRBJ1-2; D perhaps matches TRBD1 (5 bases). The V and J ends lost 7 bases and 0 bases respectively, with 15 bases between them. The CDR3 spans 15 residues. Germline assignment: CDR1 LNHDA and CDR2 SQIVND (reference sequence). The DNA for the CDR3 is TGTGCCAGTACCCCGACAGTTAAATCTAACTATGGCTACACCTTC. It is translated as CASTPTVKSNYGYTF.

This clone was observed a single time. This sequence joins TRBV28 and TRBJ1-4, with D perhaps TRBD1 (5 bases). The CDR3 length is 14 residues. From germline, CDR1 is MDHEN and CDR2 SYDVKM. Deletions cut 6 bases from V and 8 bases from J, with 16 bases between. The CDR3, as DNA: TGTGCCAGCAGCTCGGGGGGGGACCACGAAAAACTGTTTTTT. Translation gives CASSSGGDHEKLFF.

This clone was detected once. The chain uses TRBV9 and TRBJ2-3; TRBD2 agrees at 8 bases. Trimming took 0 bases from V and 3 from J; bases not matched to a gene: 6. Germline CDR1 is SGDLS and CDR2 is YYNGEE. The CDR3 runs to 16 residues. The CDR3 loop reads CASSVAAGAHTDTQYF. The CDR3 bases are TGTGCCAGCAGCGTAGCAGCGGGAGCCCATACAGATACGCAGTATTTT.

This CDR3 reads CASSLALAESTDTQYF. The DNA of the CDR3 is TGCGCCAGCAGCTTGGCTCTAGCGGAAAGCACAGATACGCAGTATTTT. The V gene is TRBV5-1, the J gene TRBJ2-3; 7 bases agree with TRBD2. CDR1 and CDR2 (germline): SGHRS, YFSETQ. The CDR3 covers 16 residues. The V gene end was trimmed by 0 bases and the J gene end by 0 bases; junction bases not matched to a gene: 4. Together with reference TRBV5-1 and TRBJ2-3, the CDR3 gives the full variable domain: KAGVTQTPRYLIKTRGQQVTLSCSPISGHRSVSWYQQTPGQGLQFLFEYFSETQRNKGNFPGRFSGRQFSNSRSEMNVSTLELGDSALYLCASSLALAESTDTQYFGPGTRLTVL.

DNA of the CDR3: TGTGCCAGCAGCTTAGAGATCAGGAACACCGGGGAGCTGTTTTTT. Translation: CASSLEIRNTGELFF. The V call is TRBV7-2, the J call TRBJ2-2; no clear D gene. This CDR3 has 15 amino acids. Germline V gene data show CDR1 as SGHTA and CDR2 as FQGNSA. V was trimmed by 1 base and J by 1 base, leaving 7 bases between them.

The chain uses TRBV15 and TRBJ1-2; 7 nucleotides align to TRBD1. V lost 4 bases to trimming and J lost 4 bases; unmatched junction nucleotides: 12. Germline assignment: CDR1 LNHNV and CDR2 YYDKDF (reference sequence). The CDR3 length is 16 residues. CDR3 loop: CATSIILGTASYGYTF. CDR3 DNA sequence: TGTGCCACCAGCATAATTCTAGGGACAGCGAGCTATGGCTACACCTTC.

Comment on this clone: This sample includes further DNA sequences coding for the same CDR3. The chain joins TRBV30 to TRBJ2-7; 7 bases fit TRBD1. Unmatched junction bases numbered 0, after V lost 2 bases and J lost 2 bases. CDR3 length: 12 amino acids. Germline CDR1 GTSNPN, CDR2 SVGIG (reference sequence). CDR3 coding DNA: TGTGCCTGGAGTCAGGGGGCCTACGAGCAGTACTTC. It translates to CAWSQGAYEQYF.

DNA for the CDR3: TGTGCCAGCAGTTTAGCGGGAGGAACGAATACGCAGTATTTT. Its protein is CASSLAGGTNTQYF. The V and J genes are TRBV6-1 and TRBJ2-3, with TRBD2 matching over 10 bases. The CDR3 is 14 amino acids. V was clipped by 5 bases and J by 7 bases; unmatched bases: 6. Germline CDR1 is MNHNS and CDR2 is SASEGT.

The J gene is TRBJ2-7, the V gene TRBV5-6; D perhaps matches TRBD1 (8 bases). The V gene lost 4 bases and the J gene lost 2 bases, with 16 bases spanning the gap. CDR3 size: 15 residues. Germline V gene sequence: CDR1 SGHDT, CDR2 YYEEEE. CDR3 bases: TGTGCCAGCAGCATCGGACAGGGAGGGACCTACGAGCAGTACTTC. Amino acids: CASSIGQGGTYEQYF.

The chain uses TRBV5-4 and TRBJ2-7; the D gene could be TRBD1 or TRBD2 (5 bases each). The CDR3 runs 14 residues. Germline V CDR1 and CDR2: SGHNT, YYREEE (reference sequence). Trimming removed 6 bases at V and 3 bases at J, with 16 bases between. In nucleotides, the CDR3 is TGTGCCAGCAACCAGGGAGACCGAAACTACGAGCAGTACTTC. It translates to CASNQGDRNYEQYF. Based on the CDR3 plus reference TRBV5-4 and TRBJ2-7, the full variable domain is ETGVTQSPTHLIKTRGQQVTLRCSSQSGHNTVSWYQQALGQGPQFIFQYYREEENGRGNFPPRFSGLQFPNYSSELNVNALELDDSALYLCASNQGDRNYEQYFGPGTRLTVT.

The chain recombines TRBV5-6 with TRBJ2-3; 9 positions agree with TRBD1. This CDR3 contains 15 residues. Germline V gives CDR1 SGHDT, CDR2 YYEEEE. With 4 bases clipped from V and 1 base from J, the junction kept 4 bases outside the gene matches. DNA for the CDR3: TGTGCCAGCAGCCAGGACAGGGGCGGCACAGATACGCAGTATTTT. Protein product: CASSQDRGGTDTQYF.

The V gene is TRBV10-3, the J gene TRBJ2-3, with 15 bases lining up with TRBD2. Trimming cost V 6 bases and J 0 bases; bases outside gene matches: 4. From germline, CDR1 is ENHRY and CDR2 SYGVKD. CDR3 length: 17 residues. This CDR3 is CAIRPGTSGGSTDTQYF. CDR3 bases: TGTGCCATCAGGCCCGGGACTAGCGGGGGGAGCACAGATACGCAGTATTTT.

The chain is built from TRBV7-2 and TRBJ2-7; maybe TRBD2 (5 bases). Germline V gene data show CDR1 as SGHTA and CDR2 as FQGNSA. V shed 4 bases and J shed 0 bases, with 19 bases lying between them. The CDR3 contains 17 residues. The CDR3: CASSWRPREVSSYEQYF. Here the CDR3 DNA reads TGTGCCAGCAGCTGGCGCCCCCGGGAAGTTAGCTCCTACGAGCAGTACTTC.

The J gene is TRBJ1-3, the V gene TRBV4-1; D is unclear. CDR1 MGHRA and CDR2 YSYEKL come from the germline V gene. V was shortened by 0 bases and J by 8 bases, with 17 bases between the two germline ends. CDR3 length equals 16 residues. In nucleotides, the CDR3 is TGCGCCAGCAGCCAAGACGCACGACGGACTGAAGACACCATATATTTT. This translates into CASSQDARRTEDTIYF.

J is TRBJ1-2 and V is TRBV7-8; D remains unclear. In germline, CDR1 is SGHVS, CDR2 FQNEAQ. This CDR3 is 14 amino acids long. Deletions cut 1 base from V and 3 bases from J, with 9 bases between. CDR3 in DNA: TGTGCCAGCAGCTTAGGGGGTATGGACTATGGCTACACCTTC. Translation: CASSLGGMDYGYTF.

The CDR3 DNA sequence: TGCGCCAGCAGCCAAGATAGAGCCCAGCCCCAGCATTTT. Translated, it gives CASSQDRAQPQHF. The chain carries TRBV4-3 and TRBJ1-5; D is uncertain. V was clipped by 0 bases and J by 7 bases, with 7 bases between them. There are 13 residues in the CDR3. Germline assignment: CDR1 LGHNA and CDR2 YSLEER.

Concerning this clone itself: A far larger clone lies a single base away; this is likely a read error. Other DNA sequences of this sample code for an identical CDR3. V usage is TRBV4-1 and J usage is TRBJ2-2; TRBD2 matches 10 bases. Per the germline V gene, CDR1 is MGHRA and CDR2 is YSYEKL. This CDR3 has 18 amino acids. CDR3 sequence (DNA): TGCGCCAGCAGCCAAGACGCTAGCGGGAGTTATAAGACCGGAGAGCTGTTTTTT. This sequence encodes CASSQDASGSYKTGELFF.

CDR3 loop: CASSLLTEAFF. As DNA, the CDR3 is TGTGCCAGCAGCCTTCTTACTGAAGCTTTCTTT. V is TRBV2 and J is TRBJ1-1, with D uncertain. CDR3 length: 11 amino acids. From germline, CDR1 is SNHLY and CDR2 FYNNEI. The V and J ends lost 6 bases and 5 bases respectively, with 7 bases between them. Using reference TRBV2 and TRBJ1-1 for the parts outside the CDR3, the full variable domain is EPEVTQTPSHQVTQMGQEVILRCVPISNHLYFYWYRQILGQKVEFLVSFYNNEISEKSEIFDDQFSVERPDGSNFTLKIRSTKLEDSAMYFCASSLLTEAFFGQGTRLTVV.

This clone was observed many times. The chain has TRBV15 and TRBJ1-5; 7 nucleotides agree with TRBD1. Germline-derived CDR1 and CDR2 are LNHNV and YYDKDF (reference sequence). The CDR3 is 16 residues long. Losses at the gene ends were 3 bases for V and 9 bases for J; bases not matched to a gene: 14. The CDR3 protein is CATSSRQGTRFSPQHF. In DNA, the CDR3 is TGTGCCACCAGCAGCAGACAGGGAACCCGATTCTCGCCCCAGCATTTT.

About this clone: At the DNA level, this CDR3 is encoded by other sequences in the same sample as well. The chain couples TRBV7-9 to TRBJ2-7, with D unclear. The germline gives CDR1 SEHNR, CDR2 FQNEAQ (reference sequence). The V gene lost 4 bases and the J gene lost 6 bases, with 10 bases spanning the gap. The CDR3 has 12 amino acids. The CDR3 DNA is TGTGCCAGCAGCTCCCGACCAGGCGAGCAGTACTTC. This encodes CASSSRPGEQYF.

This clone came up once. This same CDR3 is encoded by further DNA sequences in the sample. This chain links TRBV11-2 with TRBJ1-1; the D is unclear. Looked up from germline, CDR1 is SGHAT and CDR2 is FQNNGV. Trimming stripped 0 bases from V and 4 bases from J, with 12 bases between. CDR3 length: 15 residues. The CDR3 here is CASSLEGGISTEAFF. The CDR3 region has the DNA TGTGCCAGCAGCTTAGAGGGTGGTATCAGCACTGAAGCTTTCTTT. Full variable domain (missing parts from reference TRBV11-2 and TRBJ1-1): EAGVAQSPRYKIIEKRQSVAFWCNPISGHATLYWYQQILGQGPKLLIQFQNNGVVDDSQLPKDRFSAERLKGVDSTLKIQPAKLEDSAVYLCASSLEGGISTEAFFGQGTRLTVV.

V usage is TRBV18 and J usage is TRBJ2-1, with a weak D call TRBD1 (6 bases). V lost 1 base and J 2 bases, leaving 15 bases between the germline ends. CDR1 and CDR2 (germline): KGHSH, LQKENI. The CDR3 totals 17 residues. This CDR3 reads CASSPRQTGSTYNEQFF. DNA for the CDR3: TGTGCCAGCTCACCACGCCAAACAGGGTCTACCTACAATGAGCAGTTCTTC. Supplemented by reference TRBV18 and TRBJ2-1, the full variable domain reads NAGVMQNPRHLVRRRGQEARLRCSPMKGHSHVYWYRQLPEEGLKFMVYLQKENIIDESGMPKERFSAEFPKEGPSILRIQQVVRGDSAAYFCASSPRQTGSTYNEQFFGPGTRLTVL.

The chain recombines TRBV5-6 with TRBJ1-6; 7 bases line up with TRBD1. The length of the CDR3 is 15 residues. Germline trimming cut 5 bases from V and 2 bases from J; bases unmatched to any gene: 4. The germline V gene encodes CDR1 SGHDT and CDR2 YYEEEE. The CDR3 loop reads CASRDGQAYNSPLHF. In DNA form, the CDR3 reads TGTGCCAGCAGAGACGGACAGGCCTATAATTCACCCCTCCACTTT.

This chain links TRBV14 with TRBJ1-6, with a weak D call TRBD1 (6 bases). V was clipped by 5 bases and J by 7 bases, with 12 bases between them. The CDR3 length is 14 residues. The germline gives CDR1 SGHDN, CDR2 FVKESK. The CDR3 nucleotides read TGTGCCAGCAGCTATGGACAGAAGAATTCACCCCTCCACTTT. Translated: CASSYGQKNSPLHF.